These 32 T cell receptor beta chains share one sample of origin, sequenced in a study of T cell responses to AZD1222 COVID-19 vaccine. Measured with immunoSEQ multiplex PCR; TCRdb has only the in-frame clones, and not every one. The sample comprises approximately 220,000 clones, 90% to 95% of which are singletons, and 0.95% to 1.1% rests with the top ten. Sequencing used peripheral blood, obtained on day 0 of MenACWY control vaccination. The receptor set was obtained from an adult in good health.

The J gene is TRBJ1-6, the V gene TRBV4-2; TRBD1 matches at 12 bases. Germline V gives CDR1 LGHNA, CDR2 YNFKEQ. The CDR3 runs 16 residues. The V gene end was trimmed by 0 bases and the J gene end by 10 bases; junction bases not matched to a gene: 4. CDR3 sequence: CASSQEGTGGLSPLHF. DNA of the CDR3: TGTGCCAGCAGCCAAGAAGGGACAGGGGGCTTATCACCCCTCCACTTT.

This sequence joins TRBV20-1 and TRBJ1-5; D uncertain. The germline gives CDR1 DFQATT, CDR2 SNEGSKA (reference sequence). The CDR3 has 9 residues. V gave up 8 bases and J gave up 6 bases, with 5 bases separating them. CDR3: CSTGQPQHF. CDR3 bases: TGCAGTACGGGTCAGCCCCAGCATTTT.

This chain joins TRBV27 and TRBJ1-4, with D uncertain. The CDR3 covers 12 residues. The V and J ends lost 3 bases and 8 bases respectively, with 7 bases between them. Germline loops: CDR1 MNHEY, CDR2 SMNVEV (reference sequence). As DNA, the CDR3 is TGTGCCAGCAGTTTCCATGGGGAAAAACTGTTTTTT. This encodes CASSFHGEKLFF. Filled out from reference TRBV27 and TRBJ1-4, the complete variable domain reads EAQVTQNPRYLITVTGKKLTVTCSQNMNHEYMSWYRQDPGLGLRQIYYSMNVEVTDKGDVPEGYKVSRKEKRNFPLILESPSPNQTSLYFCASSFHGEKLFFGSGTQLSVL.

The rearrangement joins TRBV2 to TRBJ1-2; possible D gene TRBD1, 6 bases. Germline V gives CDR1 SNHLY, CDR2 FYNNEI. This CDR3 spans 13 amino acids. The V end lost 6 bases, the J end lost 4 bases, and 12 bases lay between the germline ends. CDR3 DNA sequence: TGTGCCAGCAGGTACAGGGATAGCTATGGCTACACCTTC. Its translation: CASRYRDSYGYTF.

The table lists this clone with a few counts. This chain's CDR3 is CASSQKIDANHEQYF. The DNA of the CDR3 is TGCGCCAGCAGCCAGAAGATTGACGCCAACCACGAGCAGTACTTC. The chain is built from TRBV4-1 and TRBJ2-7, with D unclear. In germline, CDR1 is MGHRA, CDR2 YSYEKL. The V end lost 3 bases, the J end lost 5 bases, and 17 bases lay between the germline ends. The CDR3 loop spans 15 amino acids.

In this sample, this clone turned up once. The V gene is TRBV7-2, the J gene TRBJ2-2; D uncertain. CDR1 is SGHTA and CDR2 is FQGNSA in the germline V gene. The CDR3 loop spans 16 amino acids. With 1 base removed from V and 0 bases from J, the gap between germline ends came to 9 bases. CDR3 sequence reads: CASSLVAPTNTGELFF. In DNA form, the CDR3 reads TGTGCCAGCAGCTTAGTGGCACCAACGAACACCGGGGAGCTGTTTTTT. The whole variable domain, remainder taken from reference TRBV7-2 and TRBJ2-2, is GAGVSQSPSNKVTEKGKDVELRCDPISGHTALYWYRQSLGQGLEFLIYFQGNSAPDKSGLPSDRFSAERTGGSVSTLTIQRTQQEDSAVYLCASSLVAPTNTGELFFGEGSRLTVL.

This chain links TRBV27 with TRBJ1-3; possibly TRBD1 for D (5 bases). V was shortened by 6 bases and J by 5 bases, with 20 bases between the two germline ends. CDR3 length: 16 amino acids. Germline V gene lookup returns CDR1 MNHEY and CDR2 SMNVEV (reference sequence). The CDR3 sequence is CASSPGGMVHRNTIYF. The DNA for the CDR3 is TGTGCCAGCAGCCCCGGGGGGATGGTCCATAGAAACACCATATATTTT.

This chain uses TRBV2 with TRBJ2-7; TRBD1 aligns across 7 bases. CDR1 SNHLY and CDR2 FYNNEI come from the germline V gene. This CDR3 contains 12 residues. Trimming took 5 bases from V and 6 from J; bases not matched to a gene: 4. The CDR3 reads CASSTGVGEQYF. In DNA form, the CDR3 reads TGTGCCAGCAGTACAGGGGTAGGCGAGCAGTACTTC.

In this sample, this clone turned up a few times. In DNA, the CDR3 is TGTGCCAGCAGCCAAGACGGCAGCTACGGCTACACCTTC. Its translation is CASSQDGSYGYTF. The rearrangement uses TRBV4-2 and TRBJ1-2; D gene uncertain. Germline values: CDR1 LGHNA, CDR2 YNFKEQ. The CDR3 totals 13 residues. Trimming left V 0 bases short and J 8 bases short, with 10 bases between.

V gene TRBV4-2 combines with J gene TRBJ1-1, with TRBD1 matching 10 bases. Trimming cost V 0 bases and J 7 bases; bases outside gene matches: 8. From germline, CDR1 is LGHNA and CDR2 YNFKEQ. This CDR3 contains 16 residues. In DNA form, the CDR3 reads TGTGCCAGCAGCCAAGACGGGACAGGGGAATCCGGTGAAGCTTTCTTT. Translation gives CASSQDGTGESGEAFF.

The chain employs TRBV19 and TRBJ1-4; perhaps TRBD1 as D (6 bases). The CDR3 has 16 amino acids. Germline values: CDR1 LNHDA, CDR2 SQIVND (reference sequence). V was shortened by 5 bases and J by 0 bases, with 13 bases between the two germline ends. The CDR3 protein is CASSRQALTTNEKLFF. The CDR3 nucleotides read TGTGCCAGTAGTCGACAGGCTCTTACAACTAATGAAAAACTGTTTTTT.

The CDR3 protein is CASSDGVAGGYEQFF. The CDR3 DNA sequence: TGTGCCAGCAGCGACGGGGTAGCGGGGGGATATGAGCAGTTCTTC. The genes are TRBV9 and TRBJ2-1; 10 positions agree with TRBD2. Per the germline V gene, CDR1 is SGDLS and CDR2 is YYNGEE. CDR3 length: 15 residues. Trimming cost V 3 bases and J 8 bases; bases outside gene matches: 8.

This chain links TRBV7-9 with TRBJ1-2; 7 bases map to TRBD1. Unmatched junction bases numbered 14, after V lost 4 bases and J lost 9 bases. Germline V lookup: CDR1 SEHNR, CDR2 FQNEAQ (reference sequence). The CDR3 length is 15 residues. CDR3 coding DNA: TGTGCCAGCAGCTATGGAGGGACAGCGGCCGAGAGCTACACCTTC. It translates to CASSYGGTAAESYTF. Supplemented by reference TRBV7-9 and TRBJ1-2, the full variable domain reads DTGVSQNPRHKITKRGQNVTFRCDPISEHNRLYWYRQTLGQGPEFLTYFQNEAQLEKSRLLSDRFSAERPKGSFSTLEIQRTEQGDSAMYLCASSYGGTAAESYTFGSGTRLTVV.

This clone turned up a few times. In the same sample, other DNA sequences code for this CDR3. This rearrangement joins TRBV3-1 (or the pseudogene TRBV3-2) to TRBJ1-2, with 8 positions matching TRBD1. Looked up from germline, CDR1 is LGHDT and CDR2 is YNNKEL (reference sequence). J gave up 3 bases and V 1 base, and 4 bases lay outside the gene matches. The CDR3 spans 15 residues. The CDR3 region has the DNA TGTGCCAGCAGCCAAGTTCCAGGGGGCGACTATGGCTACACCTTC. Its protein product is CASSQVPGGDYGYTF.

This chain uses TRBV5-4 with TRBJ2-5; 8 nucleotides line up with TRBD2. The CDR3 totals 15 residues. The germline V gene has CDR1 SGHNT and CDR2 YYREEE (reference sequence). V dropped 3 bases and J dropped 7; count of bases not matched to a gene: 11. The CDR3 loop is CASSSGGSGVGTQYF. The CDR3 bases are TGTGCCAGCAGCTCGGGGGGTAGCGGGGTTGGGACCCAGTACTTC.

The J gene is TRBJ1-1, the V gene TRBV5-1; perhaps TRBD1 as D (6 bases). This CDR3 is built from 13 residues. Germline V CDR1 and CDR2: SGHRS, YFSETQ. Trimming pared 5 bases from V and 9 bases from J, leaving 17 bases between. In DNA form, the CDR3 reads TGCGCCAGCAGTACATCGGGGGCCTTTCAAGCTTTCTTT. Its protein product is CASSTSGAFQAFF.

V is TRBV19 and J is TRBJ1-1, with D perhaps matching TRBD1 (6 bases). With 6 bases removed from V and 1 base from J, the gap between germline ends came to 18 bases. Germline V gives CDR1 LNHDA, CDR2 SQIVND (reference sequence). CDR3 length: 16 amino acids. The CDR3 protein is CASSNARGSRNTEAFF. The CDR3 DNA reads TGTGCCAGTAGCAACGCGAGGGGGTCGAGGAACACTGAAGCTTTCTTT.

Points on this clone: A junction end diverges from the germline sequence, so it may reflect a read error. The DNA for the CDR3 is TGTGCCAGCACGGTCCAAGATACCCAGTACTTC. The encoded protein is CASTVQDTQYF. The V gene is TRBV2, the J gene TRBJ2-5, with unresolved D. The CDR3 runs to 11 residues. CDR1 SNHLY and CDR2 FYNNEI come from the germline V gene.

This rearrangement joins TRBV7-3 to TRBJ2-3; TRBD2 might be the D (7 bases). V was trimmed by 2 bases and J by 0 bases, leaving 15 bases between them. CDR1 and CDR2 from the germline V gene are SGHTA and FQGTGA. The CDR3 spans 17 residues. CDR3 protein: CASSLSAGAASTDTQYF. DNA for the CDR3: TGTGCCAGCAGCTTATCGGCGGGGGCCGCTAGCACAGATACGCAGTATTTT. The entire variable domain, with the rest obtained from reference TRBV7-3 and TRBJ2-3, is as follows: GAGVSQTPSNKVTEKGKYVELRCDPISGHTALYWYRQSLGQGPEFLIYFQGTGAADDSGLPNDRFFAVRPEGSVSTLKIQRTERGDSAVYLCASSLSAGAASTDTQYFGPGTRLTVL.

The chain is built from TRBV30 and TRBJ1-6; the match to TRBD1 covers 10 bases. V shed 0 bases, J shed 13 bases, and the junction held 9 bases outside the gene matches. This CDR3 comprises 15 residues. The V gene's germline CDR1 is GTSNPN and CDR2 SVGIG (reference sequence). The CDR3 DNA reads TGTGCCTGGAGTGTACAGGGACAGGGGTCTGCGCCCCTCCACTTT. Encoded protein: CAWSVQGQGSAPLHF.

The chain combines TRBV6-1 with TRBJ2-2, with 8 nucleotides matching TRBD2. The CDR3 covers 16 residues. Germline lookup yields CDR1 MNHNS and CDR2 SASEGT. The trim removed 2 bases at V and 4 bases at J, leaving 6 bases unmatched. CDR3 in amino acids: CASSERIAGSTGELFF. CDR3 DNA: TGTGCCAGCAGTGAAAGAATAGCGGGGAGCACCGGGGAGCTGTTTTTT.

The CDR3 region is CASSLQGARGYTF. The DNA for the CDR3 is TGTGCCAGCAGCCTACAGGGGGCCAGAGGCTACACCTTC. The chain uses TRBV21-1 and TRBJ1-2; TRBD1 is taken as the D call from the table, unchecked against the DNA. TRBV21-1 is an annotated pseudogene. The CDR3 totals 13 residues.

V gene TRBV19 combines with J gene TRBJ2-5; D is perhaps TRBD1 (6 bases). Deletions cut 5 bases from V and 2 bases from J, with 9 bases between. The germline V gene has CDR1 LNHDA and CDR2 SQIVND (reference sequence). The CDR3 is 13 amino acids. The CDR3: CASSPQGQETQYF. CDR3 nucleotide sequence: TGTGCCAGTAGTCCCCAGGGGCAAGAGACCCAGTACTTC. The full variable domain, with the rest looked up from reference TRBV19 and TRBJ2-5, is DGGITQSPKYLFRKEGQNVTLSCEQNLNHDAMYWYRQDPGQGLRLIYYSQIVNDFQKGDIAEGYSVSREKKESFPLTVTSAQKNPTAFYLCASSPQGQETQYFGPGTRLLVL.

This clone appeared a single time. CDR3 amino acids: CASRSRIQETQYF. The DNA of the CDR3 is TGTGCAAGTCGCTCGCGGATCCAAGAGACCCAGTACTTC. The V call is TRBV12-2, the J call TRBJ2-5; the table's D gene call, TRBD2, was not cross checked with the DNA. TRBV12-2 is a listed pseudogene. This CDR3 has 13 amino acids.

The chain uses TRBV7-2 and TRBJ2-3; 10 nucleotides align to TRBD1. The CDR3 totals 16 residues. The trim removed 1 base at V and 4 bases at J, leaving 5 bases unmatched. Germline-derived CDR1 and CDR2 are SGHTA and FQGNSA. DNA for the CDR3: TGTGCCAGCAGCTTAGACAGGACAGGGGGATCAGATACGCAGTATTTT. Translated, it gives CASSLDRTGGSDTQYF.

The CDR3 loop reads CASSPPDRINEKLFF. DNA for the CDR3: TGTGCCAGCTCACCACCGGACAGAATTAATGAAAAACTGTTTTTT. The V gene is TRBV18, the J gene TRBJ1-4, with D tentatively TRBD1 (6 bases). V lost 0 bases and J lost 4, with 9 bases in between. This CDR3 region has 15 residues. In germline, CDR1 is KGHSH, CDR2 LQKENI.

The chain carries TRBV27 and TRBJ2-7, with TRBD1 as a possible D gene (6 bases). V dropped 6 bases and J dropped 3 bases, with 12 bases sitting between them. This CDR3 is built from 13 residues. Germline V gene lookup returns CDR1 MNHEY and CDR2 SMNVEV (reference sequence). The CDR3 bases are TGTGCCAGCAGCTGGTACAGGGACTACGAGCAGTACTTC. This encodes CASSWYRDYEQYF.

The chain carries TRBV11-2 and TRBJ1-4; D unresolved. The CDR3 is made up of 18 amino acids. V was pared by 8 bases and J by 0 bases, with 22 bases between. CDR1 and CDR2 (germline): SGHAT, FQNNGV. The CDR3 DNA follows: TGTGCCAGCCGGCTAGTGGGAGGATCGGTCTCAACTAATGAAAAACTGTTTTTT. This codes for CASRLVGGSVSTNEKLFF.

The rearrangement uses TRBV19 and TRBJ2-1; TRBD1 aligns across 7 bases. The CDR3 runs 15 residues. Germline loops: CDR1 LNHDA, CDR2 SQIVND (reference sequence). After removal of 4 bases from V and 2 bases from J, the junction contained 5 bases not matched to a gene. The CDR3 is CASSTRQGAYNEQFF. CDR3 sequence (DNA): TGTGCCAGTAGTACAAGACAGGGCGCCTACAATGAGCAGTTCTTC.

V gene TRBV30 combines with J gene TRBJ1-4; unclear D gene. CDR1 is GTSNPN, CDR2 SVGIG, per germline (reference sequence). The CDR3 consists of 11 residues. V dropped 3 bases and J dropped 14 bases, with 13 bases sitting between them. The CDR3 DNA reads as TGTGCCTGGAGGTCCGGGCCCTCGCTGTTTTTT. Amino acids: CAWRSGPSLFF.

This clone was recorded once. This sequence joins TRBV30 and TRBJ1-1; 7 bases fit TRBD1. The CDR3 length is 15 residues. Germline CDR1 and CDR2: GTSNPN and SVGIG (reference sequence). The junction had 12 bases not matched to a gene; V was cut back by 5 bases and J by 3 bases. CDR3 in DNA: TGTGCCTGGGGAAAAGGTGGGACAGTTCACACTGAAGCTTTCTTT. Amino acids: CAWGKGGTVHTEAFF.

The J gene is TRBJ1-1, the V gene TRBV29-1, with a possible D match to TRBD1 (5 bases). V was cut by 6 bases and J by 4 bases, with 18 bases left in between. Germline V gene lookup returns CDR1 SQVTM and CDR2 ANQGSEA. The CDR3 sequence is 14 residues long. The chain's CDR3 is CSVKPPGRGTEAFF. CDR3 nucleotides: TGCAGCGTCAAACCCCCAGGGCGGGGCACTGAAGCTTTCTTT.